The TCR beta chain described here comes from a study of blood T cell repertoires in COVID-19. Researchers sorted participants into cohorts using their self-reported clinical history. Study processing details: By means of reference gene primer amplification, nucleated cell counts were estimated. The method was immunoSEQ multiplex PCR; TCRdb's version includes in-frame clones alone and lacks a portion of them. The DNA was the basis for D and trimming; V, J and clone size are from that table. Among a few hundred thousand clones listed, 80% to 90% were seen once. Germline CDR1 is WSHSY and CDR2 is SAAADI. The CDR3 sequence is 13 residues long. V lost 5 bases to trimming and J lost 6 bases, with 14 bases between them.

The TCR comes from a woman younger than 35 in a cohort exposed to, infected with or recovered from COVID-19 (not recorded which). The chain employs TRBV10-2 and TRBJ2-7, with a tentative D call TRBD2 (6 bases). The sequenced sample was PBMCs or T cells enriched from blood (not recorded which). CDR3 sequence (DNA): TGCGCCAGCAGTCCGAGGGAGGTAGCCGAGCAGTACTTC. Translated, it gives CASSPREVAEQYF.